These T cell receptor beta chains were read from a single sample in a study of T-cell reconstitution after alpha-beta-depleted transplantation in children. TCRdb independently ran MiXCR on the PCR reads; one entry per CDR3 protein. The sample has 800,000 to 1,000,000 distinct CDR3 sequences, 25% to 30% seen once; the top ten hold 25% to 35%. The sample in question was PBMCs, mostly from graft donor cells, obtained 360 days after TCRalphabeta/CD19-depleted stem cell transplant. These receptors were obtained from a boy less than two years old who had a stem cell transplant for SCID, so the T cells may come from the graft donor. Each CDR3 is given with its conserved first and last residue. The D gene is left open where the match is weak. The size entry is marked missing in some rows and otherwise reads once, few, many or a size class.

NA,15,few,TRBV5-1,TRBJ1-1,TGCGCCAGCAGCTTGGCCGGGGGCGCTAGCACTGAAGCTTTCTTT,CASSLAGGASTEAFF
NA,14,NA,TRBV20-1,TRBJ2-3,TGCAGTGCCGGGCGGGACTCTTCCACAGATACGCAGTATTTT,CSAGRDSSTDTQYF
NA,12,NA,TRBV5-1,TRBJ2-6,TGCGCCAGCAGCGAACAGGGCAACGTCCTGACTTTC,CASSEQGNVLTF
NA,15,NA,TRBV27,TRBJ1-1,TGTGCCAGCAACCCACACAGGGCCATGAACACTGAAGCTTTCTTT,CASNPHRAMNTEAFF
TRBD2,14,few,TRBV5-1,TRBJ2-1,TGCGCCAGCAGCCGGGGACTAGGTCTCAATGAGCAGTTCTTC,CASSRGLGLNEQFF
NA,15,NA,TRBV7-9,TRBJ1-1,TGTGCCAGCAGCCCAGCAGTCAATTCGAACACTGAAGCTTTCTTT,CASSPAVNSNTEAFF
NA,16,few,TRBV20-1,TRBJ2-2,TGCAGTGCTAGACAAGCAGGGTTAGGGAACACCGGGGAGCTGTTTTTT,CSARQAGLGNTGELFF
NA,15,NA,TRBV12-3/TRBV12-4,TRBJ1-5,TGTGCCAGCAGCGCCCCCCGGGGTGTGGATCAGCCCCAGCATTTT,CASSAPRGVDQPQHF
TRBD1,16,few,TRBV4-1,TRBJ2-3,TGCGCCAGCAGCCGTGAGGCCGACAGGGCCCCAGATACGCAGTATTTT,CASSREADRAPDTQYF
NA,13,few,TRBV6-1,TRBJ2-7,TGTGCCAGCTACCGGGACACGCCGGACGAGCAGTACTTC,CASYRDTPDEQYF
NA,15,few,TRBV5-6,TRBJ2-7,TGTGCCAGCAGCTTGGAAGTCGGGTTCCGGAGCGAGCAGTACTTC,CASSLEVGFRSEQYF
NA,13,NA,TRBV18,TRBJ1-1,TGTGCCAGCTCACCAGGGTCCCACGTTGAAGCTTTCTTT,CASSPGSHVEAFF
NA,13,NA,TRBV7-8,TRBJ1-2,TGTGCCAGCAGCTTACAGCCAGCCGGTGGCTACACCTTC,CASSLQPAGGYTF
TRBD1,13,few,TRBV18,TRBJ2-5,TGTGCCACCGCGACAGGGGGGGAAGAGACCCAGTACTTC,CATATGGEETQYF
NA,15,NA,TRBV7-3,TRBJ1-2,TGTGCCAGCAGCCTTGAGGGGCAAGGGGACTATGGCTACACCTTC,CASSLEGQGDYGYTF
TRBD2,16,few,TRBV11-2,TRBJ2-5,TGTGCCAGCAGCTTAGAACCGGGACTAGCATGGGAGACCCAGTACTTC,CASSLEPGLAWETQYF
NA,16,NA,TRBV20-1,TRBJ2-3,TGCAGTGCATGGGCAGGGCCCGTTACTAGCACAGATACGCAGTATTTT,CSAWAGPVTSTDTQYF
TRBD1,15,NA,TRBV7-2,TRBJ1-1,TGTGCCAGCAGCTATCCGGGACAGGGAGGCACTGAAGCTTTCTTT,CASSYPGQGGTEAFF
NA,15,few,TRBV19,TRBJ2-5,TGTGCCAGTAGTACGCCGGGTAGGGGGCAAGAGACCCAGTACTTC,CASSTPGRGQETQYF
TRBD1,14,NA,TRBV12-3/TRBV12-4,TRBJ2-7,TGTGCCAGCAGTTTATACAGGGGTCTACACGAGCAGTACTTC,CASSLYRGLHEQYF
TRBD2,16,NA,TRBV15,TRBJ2-1,TGTGCCACCAGCAGACGAACTAGCGGGGGGGTGAGAGAGCAGTTCTTC,CATSRRTSGGVREQFF
NA,11,few,TRBV5-1,TRBJ2-5,TGCGCCAGCCATAGCGGAGAGACCCAGTACTTC,CASHSGETQYF
NA,12,once,TRBV29-1,TRBJ2-3,TGCAGCGCCGGGGTTCGCACAGATACGCAGTATTTT,CSAGVRTDTQYF
NA,17,NA,TRBV3-1,TRBJ2-7,TGTGCCAGCAGCCAAGACGACGGCGGGGGCTACTCCTACGAGCAGTACTTC,CASSQDDGGGYSYEQYF
NA,13,few,TRBV29-1,TRBJ2-3,TGCAGCGGTGCACAGGTCGAAGGGGATACGCAGTATTTT,CSGAQVEGDTQYF
NA,15,few,TRBV29-1,TRBJ2-1,TGCAGCGTTGACGGAAGCAGGGGAGGGTACAATGAGCAGTTCTTC,CSVDGSRGGYNEQFF
TRBD1,13,NA,TRBV5-1,TRBJ1-2,TGCGCCAGCAGCGGGGGGGCCGACAGGGCCTACACCTTC,CASSGGADRAYTF